The rows below give T cell receptor beta chains drawn from one sample of a study of OX40 agonist ivuxolimab in advanced cancers. Profiled with immunoSEQ multiplex PCR; TCRdb holds only in-frame clones, not every one. This sample yields roughly 54,000 clones, of which around 89% are seen a single time; about 1.4% belongs to the top ten. The input for sequencing was CD4+ or CD8+ T cells sorted from blood, taken in a trial of the OX40 agonist ivuxolimab. These receptors were taken from an adult with an advanced solid tumor such as melanoma, head and neck, liver or kidney cancer. CDR3s include the opening cysteine and the closing phenylalanine or tryptophan. The size entry is marked missing in some rows and otherwise reads once, few, many or a size class.

V,size,J,CDR3
TRBV6-4,NA,TRBJ2-1,CASSGEEGATYNEQFF
TRBV18,NA,TRBJ2-1,CASSQGSSYNEQFF
TRBV7-9,NA,TRBJ1-2,CASSSVGISGYTF
TRBV4-1,NA,TRBJ1-1,CASSQGLGVSAFF
TRBV2,NA,TRBJ2-5,CASSGTMRETQYF
TRBV7-3,NA,TRBJ2-1,CASSLRQGGYNEQFF
TRBV11-2,NA,TRBJ2-7,CASSLVPGNTNQQYF
TRBV29-1,NA,TRBJ1-1,CSVEDGRGQSEAFF
TRBV6-5,NA,TRBJ2-3,CASSRDRSTDTQYF
TRBV5-4,once,TRBJ2-7,CASSPRTSGGEQYF
TRBV27,NA,TRBJ2-2,CASRELGPGRRTGELFF
TRBV5-1,medium-sized,TRBJ1-1,CASSPGQGYTEAFF
TRBV9,NA,TRBJ2-1,CASSVELNTYNEQFF
TRBV11-1,NA,TRBJ2-7,CASSLRPVGRRQIYEQYF